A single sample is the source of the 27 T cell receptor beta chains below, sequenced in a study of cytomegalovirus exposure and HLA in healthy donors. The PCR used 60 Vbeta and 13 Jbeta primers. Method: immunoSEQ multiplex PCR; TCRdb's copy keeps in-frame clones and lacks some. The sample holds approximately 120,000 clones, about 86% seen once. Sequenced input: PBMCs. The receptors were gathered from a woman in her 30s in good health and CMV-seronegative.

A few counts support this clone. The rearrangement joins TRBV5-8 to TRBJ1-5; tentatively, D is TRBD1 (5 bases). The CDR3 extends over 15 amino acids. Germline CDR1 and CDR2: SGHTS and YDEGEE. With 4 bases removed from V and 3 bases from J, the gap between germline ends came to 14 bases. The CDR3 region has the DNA TGTGCCAGCAGCGGAAATGGACAAGCCAATCAGCCCCAGCATTTT. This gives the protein CASSGNGQANQPQHF.

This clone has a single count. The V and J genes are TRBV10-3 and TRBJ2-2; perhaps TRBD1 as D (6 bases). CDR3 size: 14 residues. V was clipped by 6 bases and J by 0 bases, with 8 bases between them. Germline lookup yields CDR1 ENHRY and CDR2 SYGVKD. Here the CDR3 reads CAISDRPNTGELFF. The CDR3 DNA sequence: TGTGCCATCAGCGACAGGCCGAACACCGGGGAGCTGTTTTTT.

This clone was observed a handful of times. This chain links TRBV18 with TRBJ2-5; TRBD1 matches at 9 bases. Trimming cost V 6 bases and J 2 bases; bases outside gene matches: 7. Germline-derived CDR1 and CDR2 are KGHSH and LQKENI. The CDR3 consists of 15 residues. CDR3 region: CASSAGTGLQETQYF. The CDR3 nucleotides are TGTGCCAGCTCCGCGGGGACAGGGCTTCAAGAGACCCAGTACTTC.

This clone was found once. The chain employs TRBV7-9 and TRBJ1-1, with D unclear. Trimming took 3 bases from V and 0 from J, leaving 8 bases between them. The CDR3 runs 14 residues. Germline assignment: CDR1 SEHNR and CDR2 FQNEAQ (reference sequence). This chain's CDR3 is CASSLADMNTEAFF. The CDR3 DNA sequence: TGTGCCAGCAGCTTGGCAGACATGAACACTGAAGCTTTCTTT.

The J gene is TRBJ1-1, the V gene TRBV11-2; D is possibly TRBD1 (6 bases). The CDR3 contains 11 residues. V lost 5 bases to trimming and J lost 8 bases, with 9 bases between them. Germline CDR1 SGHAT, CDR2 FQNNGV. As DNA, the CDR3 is TGTGCCAGCAGCCGAAGGGGGGAAGCTTTCTTT. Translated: CASSRRGEAFF. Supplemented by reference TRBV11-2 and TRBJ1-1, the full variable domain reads EAGVAQSPRYKIIEKRQSVAFWCNPISGHATLYWYQQILGQGPKLLIQFQNNGVVDDSQLPKDRFSAERLKGVDSTLKIQPAKLEDSAVYLCASSRRGEAFFGQGTRLTVV.

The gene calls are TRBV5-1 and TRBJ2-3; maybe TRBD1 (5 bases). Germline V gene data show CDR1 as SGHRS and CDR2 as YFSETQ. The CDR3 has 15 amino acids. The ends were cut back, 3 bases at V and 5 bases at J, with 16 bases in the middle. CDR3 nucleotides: TGCGCCAGCAGCTGGGGCTTGGTAGCTGAAGATACGCAGTATTTT. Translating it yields CASSWGLVAEDTQYF.

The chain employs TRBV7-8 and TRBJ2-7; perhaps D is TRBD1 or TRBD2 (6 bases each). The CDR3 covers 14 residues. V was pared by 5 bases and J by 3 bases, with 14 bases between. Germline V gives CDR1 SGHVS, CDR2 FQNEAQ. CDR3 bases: TGTGCCAGCAGCCTAGGGGGGAGGTTCTACGAGCAGTACTTC. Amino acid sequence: CASSLGGRFYEQYF.

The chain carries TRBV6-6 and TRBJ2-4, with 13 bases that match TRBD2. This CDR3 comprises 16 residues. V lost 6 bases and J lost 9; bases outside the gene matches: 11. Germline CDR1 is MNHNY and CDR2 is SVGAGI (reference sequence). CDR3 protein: CASSPRLAGGLGIQYF. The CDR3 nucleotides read TGTGCCAGCAGCCCTCGACTAGCGGGAGGCCTTGGCATTCAGTACTTC.

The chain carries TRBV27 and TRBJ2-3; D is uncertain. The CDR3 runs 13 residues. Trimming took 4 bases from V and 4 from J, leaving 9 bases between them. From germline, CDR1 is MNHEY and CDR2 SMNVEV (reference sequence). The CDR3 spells CASSSPPADTQYF. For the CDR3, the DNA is TGTGCCAGCAGTTCCCCCCCCGCAGATACGCAGTATTTT.

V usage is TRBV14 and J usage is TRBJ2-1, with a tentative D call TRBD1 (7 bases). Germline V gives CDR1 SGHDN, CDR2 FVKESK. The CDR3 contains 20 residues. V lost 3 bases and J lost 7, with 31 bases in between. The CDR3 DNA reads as TGTGCCAGCAGCCATAGTGAGGGCGGGGCCACTCCCACAGGGGTAAATGAGCAGTTCTTC. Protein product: CASSHSEGGATPTGVNEQFF.

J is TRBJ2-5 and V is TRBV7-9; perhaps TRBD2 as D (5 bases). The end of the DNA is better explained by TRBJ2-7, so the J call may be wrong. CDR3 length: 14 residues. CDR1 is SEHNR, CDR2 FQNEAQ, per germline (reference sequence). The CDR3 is CASSLPGTSYEQYF. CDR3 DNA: TGTGCCAGCAGCTTACCGGGAACCTCCTACGAGCAGTACTTC.

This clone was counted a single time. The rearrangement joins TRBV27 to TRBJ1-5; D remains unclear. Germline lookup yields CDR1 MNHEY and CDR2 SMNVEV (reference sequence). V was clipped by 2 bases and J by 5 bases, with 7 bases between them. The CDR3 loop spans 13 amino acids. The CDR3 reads CASSLRQDQPQHF. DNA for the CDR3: TGTGCCAGCAGTTTAAGGCAGGATCAGCCCCAGCATTTT.

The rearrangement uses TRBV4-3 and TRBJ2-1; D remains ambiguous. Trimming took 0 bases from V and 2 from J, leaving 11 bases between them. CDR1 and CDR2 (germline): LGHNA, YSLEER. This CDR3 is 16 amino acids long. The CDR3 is CASSQDLGLTYNEQFF. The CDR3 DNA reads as TGCGCCAGCAGCCAAGATCTTGGCTTGACCTACAATGAGCAGTTCTTC.

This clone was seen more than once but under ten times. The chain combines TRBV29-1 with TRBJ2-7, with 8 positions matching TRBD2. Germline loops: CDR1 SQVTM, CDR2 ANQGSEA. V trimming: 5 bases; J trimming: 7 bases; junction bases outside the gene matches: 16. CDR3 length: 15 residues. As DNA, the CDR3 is TGCAGCGTTTATAACCCGGGCAGCGGGAGAGGGGAGCAGTACTTC. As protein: CSVYNPGSGRGEQYF.

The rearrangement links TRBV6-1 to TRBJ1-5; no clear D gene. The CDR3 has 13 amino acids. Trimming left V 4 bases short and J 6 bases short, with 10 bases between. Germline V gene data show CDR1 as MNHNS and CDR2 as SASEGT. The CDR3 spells CASSAREVQPQHF. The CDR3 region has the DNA TGTGCCAGCAGTGCAAGGGAGGTTCAGCCCCAGCATTTT.

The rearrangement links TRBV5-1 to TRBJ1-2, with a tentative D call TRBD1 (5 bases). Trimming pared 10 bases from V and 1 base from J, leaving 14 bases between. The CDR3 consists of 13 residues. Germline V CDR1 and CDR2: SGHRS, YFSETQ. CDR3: CACNMGGNYGYTF. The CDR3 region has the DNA TGCGCCTGCAATATGGGGGGTAACTATGGCTACACCTTC.

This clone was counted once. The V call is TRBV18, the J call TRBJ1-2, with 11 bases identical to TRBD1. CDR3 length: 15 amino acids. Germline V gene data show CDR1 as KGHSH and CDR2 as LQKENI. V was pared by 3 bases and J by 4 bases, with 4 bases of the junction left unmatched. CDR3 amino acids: CASSPPGQGVYGYTF. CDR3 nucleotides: TGTGCCAGCTCACCGCCGGGACAGGGGGTCTATGGCTACACCTTC.

CDR3: CASSLTGPPLETQYF. As DNA, the CDR3 is TGTGCCAGCAGCTTGACAGGGCCCCCCTTGGAGACCCAGTACTTC. V gene TRBV7-6 combines with J gene TRBJ2-5; 7 bases are shared with TRBD1. The CDR3 spans 15 residues. Germline V CDR1 and CDR2: SGHVS, FNYEAQ. The V gene end was trimmed by 3 bases and the J gene end by 5 bases; junction bases not matched to a gene: 9. The whole variable domain, filled in from reference TRBV7-6 and TRBJ2-5, reads GAGVSQSPRYKVTKRGQDVALRCDPISGHVSLYWYRQALGQGPEFLTYFNYEAQQDKSGLPNDRFSAERPEGSISTLTIQRTEQRDSAMYRCASSLTGPPLETQYFGPGTRLLVL.

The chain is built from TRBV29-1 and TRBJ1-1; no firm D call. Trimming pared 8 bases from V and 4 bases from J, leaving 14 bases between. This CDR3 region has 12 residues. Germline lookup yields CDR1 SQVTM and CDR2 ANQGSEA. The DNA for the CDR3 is TGCAGCACCAAAAGGGAGGGCACTGAAGCTTTCTTT. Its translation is CSTKREGTEAFF.

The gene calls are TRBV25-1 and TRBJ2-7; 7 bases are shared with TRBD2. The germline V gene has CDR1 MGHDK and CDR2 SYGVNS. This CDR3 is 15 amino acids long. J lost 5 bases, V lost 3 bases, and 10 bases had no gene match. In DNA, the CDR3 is TGTGCCAGCAGTGACCCGGGACTACGGCCCAACGAGCAGTACTTC. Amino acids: CASSDPGLRPNEQYF.

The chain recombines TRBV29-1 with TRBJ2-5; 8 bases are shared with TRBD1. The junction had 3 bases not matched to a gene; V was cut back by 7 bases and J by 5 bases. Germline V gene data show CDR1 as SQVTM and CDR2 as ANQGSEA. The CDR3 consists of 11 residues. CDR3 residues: CSGRDRETQYF. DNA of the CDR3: TGCAGCGGCCGGGACAGGGAGACCCAGTACTTC.

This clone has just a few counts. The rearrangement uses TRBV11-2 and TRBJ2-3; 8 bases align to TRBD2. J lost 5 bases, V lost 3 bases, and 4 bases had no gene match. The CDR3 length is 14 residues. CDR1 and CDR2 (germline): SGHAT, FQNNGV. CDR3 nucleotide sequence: TGTGCCAGCAGCTTGAGCGGGAGCGGAGATACGCAGTATTTT. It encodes CASSLSGSGDTQYF.

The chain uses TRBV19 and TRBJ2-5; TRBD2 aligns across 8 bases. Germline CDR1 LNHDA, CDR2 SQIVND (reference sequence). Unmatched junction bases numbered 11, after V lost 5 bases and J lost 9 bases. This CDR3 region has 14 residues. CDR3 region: CASSPPSGPGAQYF. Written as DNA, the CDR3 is TGTGCCAGTAGTCCACCTAGCGGGCCGGGCGCCCAGTACTTC.

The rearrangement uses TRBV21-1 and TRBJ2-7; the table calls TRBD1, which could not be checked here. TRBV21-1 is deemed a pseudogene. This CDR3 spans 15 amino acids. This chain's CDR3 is CASSKGRRVYGEQYF. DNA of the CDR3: TGTGCCAGCAGCAAAGGTCGCAGGGTGTACGGCGAGCAGTACTTC.

For the CDR3, the DNA is TGTGCCAGCAGTGACTCCTCCGGTTACAATGAGCAGTTCTTC. Translation gives CASSDSSGYNEQFF. The chain carries TRBV6-4 and TRBJ2-1, with D unclear. CDR3 length: 14 residues. In germline, CDR1 is MRHNA, CDR2 SNTAGT. Trimming stripped 0 bases from V and 4 bases from J, with 7 bases between.

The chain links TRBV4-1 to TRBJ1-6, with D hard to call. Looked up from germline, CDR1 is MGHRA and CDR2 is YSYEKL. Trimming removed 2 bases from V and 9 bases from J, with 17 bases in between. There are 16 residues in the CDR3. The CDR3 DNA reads TGCGCCAGCAGCCAACACCCCTCGAGCTCGGGTTCACCCCTCCACTTT. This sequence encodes CASSQHPSSSGSPLHF.

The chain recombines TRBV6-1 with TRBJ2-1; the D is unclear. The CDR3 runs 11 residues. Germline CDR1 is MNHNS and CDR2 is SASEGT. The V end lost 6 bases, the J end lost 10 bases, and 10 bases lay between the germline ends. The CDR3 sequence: CASSQNSEQFF. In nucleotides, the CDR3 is TGTGCCAGCAGCCAAAATAGCGAGCAGTTCTTC.